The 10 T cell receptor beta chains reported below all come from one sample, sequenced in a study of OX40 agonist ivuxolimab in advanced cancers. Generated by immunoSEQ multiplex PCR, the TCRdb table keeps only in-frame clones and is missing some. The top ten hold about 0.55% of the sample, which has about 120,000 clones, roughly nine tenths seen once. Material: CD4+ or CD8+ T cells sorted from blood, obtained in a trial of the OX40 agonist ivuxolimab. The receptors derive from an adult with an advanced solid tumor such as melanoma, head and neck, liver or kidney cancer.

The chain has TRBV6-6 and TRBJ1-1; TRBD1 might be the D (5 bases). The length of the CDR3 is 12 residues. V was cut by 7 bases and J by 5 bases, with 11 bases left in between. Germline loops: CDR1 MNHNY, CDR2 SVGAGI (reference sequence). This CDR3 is CASNPGGTEAFF. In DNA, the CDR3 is TGTGCCAGCAACCCGGGGGGGACTGAAGCTTTCTTT.

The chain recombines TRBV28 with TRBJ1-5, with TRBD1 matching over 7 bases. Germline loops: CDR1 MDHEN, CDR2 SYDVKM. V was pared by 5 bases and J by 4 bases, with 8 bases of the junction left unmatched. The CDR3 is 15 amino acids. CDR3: CASSHRGPSNQPQHF. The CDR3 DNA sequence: TGTGCCAGCAGTCACAGGGGCCCCTCTAATCAGCCCCAGCATTTT.

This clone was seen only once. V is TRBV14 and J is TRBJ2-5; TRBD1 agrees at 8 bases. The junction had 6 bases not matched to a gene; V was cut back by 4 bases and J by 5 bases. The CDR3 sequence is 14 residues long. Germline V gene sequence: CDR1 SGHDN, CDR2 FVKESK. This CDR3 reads CASSRAGGWETQYF. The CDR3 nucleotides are TGTGCCAGCAGCCGAGCAGGGGGCTGGGAGACCCAGTACTTC.

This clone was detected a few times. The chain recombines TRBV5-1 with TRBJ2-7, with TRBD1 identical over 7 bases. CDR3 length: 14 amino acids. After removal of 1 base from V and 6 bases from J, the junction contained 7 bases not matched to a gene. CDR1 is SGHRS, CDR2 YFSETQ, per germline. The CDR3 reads CASSLTGATGEQYF. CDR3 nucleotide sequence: TGCGCCAGCAGCTTGACAGGGGCCACGGGCGAGCAGTACTTC.

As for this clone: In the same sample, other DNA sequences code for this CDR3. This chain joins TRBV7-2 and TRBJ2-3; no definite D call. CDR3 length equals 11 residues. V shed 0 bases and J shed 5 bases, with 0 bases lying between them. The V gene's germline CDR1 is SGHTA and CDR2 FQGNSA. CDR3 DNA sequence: TGTGCCAGCAGCTTAGCAGATACGCAGTATTTT. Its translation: CASSLADTQYF.

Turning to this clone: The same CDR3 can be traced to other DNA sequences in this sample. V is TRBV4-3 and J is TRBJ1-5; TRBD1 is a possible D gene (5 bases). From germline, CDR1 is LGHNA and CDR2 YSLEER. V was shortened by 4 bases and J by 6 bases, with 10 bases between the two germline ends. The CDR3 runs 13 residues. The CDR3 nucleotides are TGCGCCAGCAGCCCCCGTAGGGGTCAGCCCCAGCATTTT. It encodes CASSPRRGQPQHF.

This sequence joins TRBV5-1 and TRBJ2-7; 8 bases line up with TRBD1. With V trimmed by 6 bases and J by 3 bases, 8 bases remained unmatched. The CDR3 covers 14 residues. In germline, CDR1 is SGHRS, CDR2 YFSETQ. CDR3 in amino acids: CASTNDRGHYEQYF. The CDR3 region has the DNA TGCGCCAGCACCAACGACAGGGGACACTACGAGCAGTACTTC.

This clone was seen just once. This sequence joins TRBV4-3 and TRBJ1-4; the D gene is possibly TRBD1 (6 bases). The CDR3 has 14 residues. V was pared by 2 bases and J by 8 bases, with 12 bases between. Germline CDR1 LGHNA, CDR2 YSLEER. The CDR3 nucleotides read TGCGCCAGCAGCCAAAACAGGGTAAGGGAAAAACTGTTTTTT. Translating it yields CASSQNRVREKLFF.

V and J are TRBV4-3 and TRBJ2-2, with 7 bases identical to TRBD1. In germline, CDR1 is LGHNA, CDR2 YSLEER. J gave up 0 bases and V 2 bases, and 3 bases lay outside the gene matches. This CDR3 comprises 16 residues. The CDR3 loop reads CASSQLDRSNTGELFF. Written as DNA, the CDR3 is TGCGCCAGCAGCCAACTGGACAGGTCGAACACCGGGGAGCTGTTTTTT.

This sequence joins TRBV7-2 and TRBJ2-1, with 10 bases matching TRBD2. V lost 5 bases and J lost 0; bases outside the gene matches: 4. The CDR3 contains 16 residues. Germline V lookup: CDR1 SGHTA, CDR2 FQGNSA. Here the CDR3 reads CASSQSSGGSYNEQFF. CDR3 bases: TGTGCCAGCAGCCAATCTAGCGGGGGCTCCTACAATGAGCAGTTCTTC.